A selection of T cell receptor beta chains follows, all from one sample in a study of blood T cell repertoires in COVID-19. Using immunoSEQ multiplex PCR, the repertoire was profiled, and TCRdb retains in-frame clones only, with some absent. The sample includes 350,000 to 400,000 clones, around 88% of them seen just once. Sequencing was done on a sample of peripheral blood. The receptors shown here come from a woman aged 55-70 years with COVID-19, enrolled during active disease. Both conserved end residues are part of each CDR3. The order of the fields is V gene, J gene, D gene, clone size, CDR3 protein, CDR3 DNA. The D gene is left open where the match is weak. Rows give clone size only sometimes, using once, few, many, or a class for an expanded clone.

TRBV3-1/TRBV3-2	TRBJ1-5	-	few	CASSQDRGGPQHF	TGTGCCAGCAGCCAAGATCGGGGAGGGCCCCAGCATTTT
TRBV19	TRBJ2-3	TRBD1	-	CASGQGTRTDTQYF	TGTGCCAGCGGACAGGGCACGCGAACAGATACGCAGTATTTT
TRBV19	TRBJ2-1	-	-	CASSIRGYNEQFF	TGTGCCAGTAGTATAAGGGGATACAATGAGCAGTTCTTC
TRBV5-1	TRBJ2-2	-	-	CASNRGDRSSGELFF	TGCGCCAGCAACCGGGGGGACAGGTCTTCAGGGGAGCTGTTTTTT
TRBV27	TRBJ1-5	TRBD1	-	CASSPRTGGSEQPQHF	TGTGCCAGCAGTCCACGGACAGGGGGCTCGGAACAGCCCCAGCATTTT
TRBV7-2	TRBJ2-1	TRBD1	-	CASSLLTGITYNEQFF	TGTGCCAGCAGCTTATTGACAGGGATTACCTACAATGAGCAGTTCTTC
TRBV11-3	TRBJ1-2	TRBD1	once	CASSSGQGNYGYTF	TGTGCCAGCAGCTCGGGACAGGGAAACTATGGCTACACCTTC
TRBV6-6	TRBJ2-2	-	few	CASSSRLGGITGELFF	TGTGCCAGCAGTTCCCGCCTTGGGGGGATAACCGGGGAGCTGTTTTTT
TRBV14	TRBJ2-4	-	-	CASSQDQRGARNIQYF	TGTGCCAGCAGCCAAGACCAACGGGGGGCGAGGAACATTCAGTACTTC
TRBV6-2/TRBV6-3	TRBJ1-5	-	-	CASSLIHYNQPQHF	TGTGCCAGCAGTTTAATACACTACAATCAGCCCCAGCATTTT
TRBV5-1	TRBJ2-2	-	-	CASSLGAIQGSGSKTGELFF	TGCGCCAGCAGCTTGGGGGCGATACAGGGATCAGGTTCTAAAACCGGGGAGCTGTTTTTT
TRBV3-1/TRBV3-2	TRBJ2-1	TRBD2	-	CASSPGLAGWSSYNEQFF	TGTGCCAGCAGCCCTGGACTAGCGGGGTGGTCTTCCTACAATGAGCAGTTCTTC
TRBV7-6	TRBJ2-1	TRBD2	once	CASSLVASGGSNEQFF	TGTGCCAGCAGCTTAGTTGCTAGCGGGGGGAGCAATGAGCAGTTCTTC
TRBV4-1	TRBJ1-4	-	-	CASSRRQGSGEKLFF	TGCGCCAGCAGCCGTCGTCAGGGGAGTGGTGAAAAACTGTTTTTT
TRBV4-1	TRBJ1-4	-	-	CASSQRQMNEKLFF	TGCGCCAGCAGCCAGAGGCAAATGAATGAAAAACTGTTTTTT
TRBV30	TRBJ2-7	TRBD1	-	CAWNTGTGGLYEQYF	TGTGCCTGGAATACCGGAACAGGGGGGTTGTACGAGCAGTACTTC
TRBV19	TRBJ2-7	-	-	CASSDITGLSYEQYF	TGTGCCAGTAGTGACATAACAGGTCTCTCCTACGAGCAGTACTTC
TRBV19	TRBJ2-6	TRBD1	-	CASRLPRDRSSGANVLTF	TGTGCCAGTAGACTTCCCCGGGACAGGTCCTCTGGGGCCAACGTCCTGACTTTC
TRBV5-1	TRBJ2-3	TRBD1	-	CASSHGQGTDTQYF	TGCGCCAGCAGCCACGGACAGGGCACAGATACGCAGTATTTT
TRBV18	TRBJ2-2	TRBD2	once	CASSESAGGTGELFF	TGTGCCAGCTCAGAGTCGGCGGGGGGCACCGGGGAGCTGTTTTTT
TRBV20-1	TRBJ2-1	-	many	CSARRSNEQFF	TGCAGTGCTAGGCGTTCAAATGAGCAGTTCTTC
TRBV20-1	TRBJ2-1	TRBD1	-	CSASRVYRGYMQFF	TGCAGTGCTAGTCGGGTTTACAGGGGATACATGCAGTTCTTC
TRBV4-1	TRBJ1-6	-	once	CASSQDSGENYNSPLHF	TGCGCCAGCAGCCAAGATTCAGGGGAAAATTATAATTCACCCCTCCACTTT
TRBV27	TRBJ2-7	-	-	CASSFQGTYEQYF	TGTGCCAGCAGTTTTCAGGGGACCTACGAGCAGTACTTC
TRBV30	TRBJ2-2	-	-	CAWREEREFGELFF	TGTGCCTGGAGGGAAGAAAGGGAGTTCGGGGAGCTGTTTTTT
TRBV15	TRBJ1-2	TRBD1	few	CATSATGSVNYGYTF	TGTGCCACCAGCGCGACAGGGTCCGTTAACTATGGCTACACCTTC
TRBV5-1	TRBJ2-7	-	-	CASCQGTQTYEQYF	TGCGCCAGCTGTCAGGGGACCCAAACCTACGAGCAGTACTTC
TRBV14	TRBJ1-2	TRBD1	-	CASSQDAGGYGYTF	TGTGCCAGCAGCCAAGATGCAGGGGGCTATGGCTACACCTTC
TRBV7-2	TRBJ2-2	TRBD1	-	CASSLSGQGAFGELFF	TGTGCCAGCAGCTTATCCGGACAGGGGGCCTTCGGGGAGCTGTTTTTT
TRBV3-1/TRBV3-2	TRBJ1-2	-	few	CASSERVYGYTF	TGTGCCAGCAGCGAACGGGTCTATGGCTACACCTTC
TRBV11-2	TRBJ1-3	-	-	CASSSRGISGNTIYF	TGTGCCAGCAGCTCTAGGGGGATCTCTGGAAACACCATATATTTT
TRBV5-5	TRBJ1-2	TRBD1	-	CASSLVGQGAAGYTF	TGTGCCAGCAGCTTGGTGGGACAGGGGGCTGCTGGCTACACCTTC
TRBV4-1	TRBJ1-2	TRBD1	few	CASTFRDRDFRYGYTF	TGCGCCAGCACTTTCCGGGACAGGGATTTTCGTTATGGCTACACCTTC
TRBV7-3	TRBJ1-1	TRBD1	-	CASSARGLYEAFF	TGTGCCAGCAGCGCAAGGGGGCTATATGAAGCTTTCTTT
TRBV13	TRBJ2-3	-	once	CASSFSIAEGTDTQYF	TGTGCCAGCAGCTTTAGTATAGCAGAGGGCACAGATACGCAGTATTTT
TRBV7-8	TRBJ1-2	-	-	CASSLLSQGRDNYGYTF	TGTGCCAGCAGCTTACTAAGCCAGGGGCGAGATAACTATGGCTACACCTTC
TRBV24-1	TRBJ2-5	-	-	CATSDSGRQETQYF	TGTGCCACCAGTGATTCTGGGAGGCAAGAGACCCAGTACTTC
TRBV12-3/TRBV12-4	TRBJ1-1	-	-	CASSIDSNTEAFF	TGTGCCAGCAGCATAGACAGTAACACTGAAGCTTTCTTT
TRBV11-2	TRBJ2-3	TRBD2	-	CASSFLAGGHTDTQYF	TGTGCCAGCAGCTTCCTAGCGGGGGGACACACAGATACGCAGTATTTT
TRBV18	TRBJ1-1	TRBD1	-	CASSPLTGSTEAFF	TGTGCCAGCTCACCACTGACAGGGAGCACTGAAGCTTTCTTT
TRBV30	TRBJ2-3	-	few	CAAHRRSTDTQYF	TGTGCCGCCCACAGGCGAAGCACAGATACGCAGTATTTT
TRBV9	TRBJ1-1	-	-	CASSVEGVGTEAFF	TGTGCCAGCAGCGTTGAAGGGGTGGGCACTGAAGCTTTCTTT
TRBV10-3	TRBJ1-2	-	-	CAISETYGYTF	TGTGCCATCAGTGAGACTTATGGCTACACCTTC
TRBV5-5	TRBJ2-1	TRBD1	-	CASRRSGGNEQFF	TGTGCCAGCAGAAGGTCAGGGGGCAATGAGCAGTTCTTC
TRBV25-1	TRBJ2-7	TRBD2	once	CASSFSGGAGYEQYF	TGTGCCAGCAGTTTTTCCGGGGGGGCGGGCTACGAGCAGTACTTC
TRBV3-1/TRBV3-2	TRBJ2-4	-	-	CASSRDRDSKNIQYF	TGTGCCAGCAGCCGAGACAGGGACTCCAAAAACATTCAGTACTTC
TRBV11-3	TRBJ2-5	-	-	CASSLERRQTQETQYF	TGTGCCAGCAGCTTAGAACGCCGCCAGACTCAAGAGACCCAGTACTTC
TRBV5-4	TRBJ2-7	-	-	CASSFREQYF	TGTGCCAGCAGCTTCCGCGAGCAGTACTTC
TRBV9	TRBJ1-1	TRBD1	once	CASSAGTGGVNTEAFF	TGTGCCAGCAGCGCTGGGACAGGGGGCGTGAACACTGAAGCTTTCTTT
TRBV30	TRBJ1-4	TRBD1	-	CAWWSPSSGQSF	TGTGCCTGGTGGTCTCCGAGTTCGGGACAGAGTTTC
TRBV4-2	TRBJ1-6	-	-	CASSQVPGESPLHF	TGTGCCAGCAGCCAAGTCCCAGGGGAATCACCCCTCCACTTT
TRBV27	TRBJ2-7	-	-	CASSFSGLEQYF	TGTGCCAGCAGTTTCAGTGGCCTCGAGCAGTACTTC
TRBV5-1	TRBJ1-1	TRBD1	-	CASSFNSGTGTEAFF	TGCGCCAGCAGCTTCAACTCCGGGACAGGCACTGAAGCTTTCTTT
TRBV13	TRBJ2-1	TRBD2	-	CASSLRAGGPNEQFF	TGTGCCAGCAGCTTAAGGGCGGGGGGGCCTAATGAGCAGTTCTTC
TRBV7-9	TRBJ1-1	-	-	CASSLPGNTEAFF	TGTGCCAGCAGCCTTCCGGGGAACACTGAAGCTTTCTTT
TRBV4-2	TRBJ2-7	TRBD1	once	CASSLATGTGYEQYF	TGTGCCAGCAGCCTAGCGACAGGGACCGGCTACGAGCAGTACTTC
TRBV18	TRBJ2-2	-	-	CASSPPTGRAGELFF	TGTGCCAGCTCACCCCCAACAGGGAGGGCCGGGGAGCTGTTTTTT
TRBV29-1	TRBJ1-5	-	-	CSVEQGLGQPQHF	TGCAGCGTTGAACAGGGGCTCGGTCAGCCCCAGCATTTT
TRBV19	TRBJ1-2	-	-	CASSIGSELGYTF	TGTGCCAGTAGTATAGGAAGTGAACTTGGCTACACCTTC